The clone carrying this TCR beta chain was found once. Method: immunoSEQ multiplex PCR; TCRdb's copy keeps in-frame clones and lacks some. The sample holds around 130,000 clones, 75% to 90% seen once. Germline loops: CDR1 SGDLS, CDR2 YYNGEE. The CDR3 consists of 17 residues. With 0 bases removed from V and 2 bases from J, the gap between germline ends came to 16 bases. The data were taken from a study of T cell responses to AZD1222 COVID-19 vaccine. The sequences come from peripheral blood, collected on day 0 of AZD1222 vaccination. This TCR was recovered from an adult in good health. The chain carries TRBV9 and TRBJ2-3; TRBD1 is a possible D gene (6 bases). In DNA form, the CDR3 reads TGTGCCAGCAGCGTAGGCCTCGCAGGGGCCCCCACAGATACGCAGTATTTT. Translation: CASSVGLAGAPTDTQYF.